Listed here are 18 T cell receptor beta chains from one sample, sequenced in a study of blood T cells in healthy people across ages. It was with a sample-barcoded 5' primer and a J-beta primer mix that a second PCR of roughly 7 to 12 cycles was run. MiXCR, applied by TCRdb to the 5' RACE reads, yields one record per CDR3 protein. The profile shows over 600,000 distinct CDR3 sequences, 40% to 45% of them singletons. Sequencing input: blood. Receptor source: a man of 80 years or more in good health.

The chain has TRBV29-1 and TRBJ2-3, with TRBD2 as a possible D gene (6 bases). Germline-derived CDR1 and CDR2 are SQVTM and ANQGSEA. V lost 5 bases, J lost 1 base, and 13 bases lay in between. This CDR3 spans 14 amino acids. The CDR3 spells CSVFSGGGTDTQYF. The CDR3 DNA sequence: TGCAGCGTTTTTAGCGGAGGTGGCACAGATACGCAGTATTTT.

The DNA of the CDR3 is TGCGCCAGCAGCTTGGTCGTCCCTAGCGGGAGGTCAGCAGATACGCAGTATTTT. This sequence encodes CASSLVVPSGRSADTQYF. The chain recombines TRBV5-1 with TRBJ2-3; 11 bases map to TRBD2. Germline CDR1 and CDR2: SGHRS and YFSETQ. Trimming took 0 bases from V and 4 from J; bases not matched to a gene: 10. This CDR3 has 18 amino acids.

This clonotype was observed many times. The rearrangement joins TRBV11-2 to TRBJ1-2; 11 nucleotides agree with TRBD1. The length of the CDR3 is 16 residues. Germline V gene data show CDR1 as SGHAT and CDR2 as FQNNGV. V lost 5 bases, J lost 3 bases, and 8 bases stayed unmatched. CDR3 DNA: TGTGCCAGCAGCGACACCGGGACAGGGGGGGACTATGGCTACACCTTC. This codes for CASSDTGTGGDYGYTF.

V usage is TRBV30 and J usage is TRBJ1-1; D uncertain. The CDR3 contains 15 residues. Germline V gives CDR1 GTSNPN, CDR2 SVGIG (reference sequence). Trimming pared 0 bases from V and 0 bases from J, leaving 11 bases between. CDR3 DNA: TGTGCCTGGAGTGTATCGGCAGCAGTGAACACTGAAGCTTTCTTT. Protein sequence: CAWSVSAAVNTEAFF.

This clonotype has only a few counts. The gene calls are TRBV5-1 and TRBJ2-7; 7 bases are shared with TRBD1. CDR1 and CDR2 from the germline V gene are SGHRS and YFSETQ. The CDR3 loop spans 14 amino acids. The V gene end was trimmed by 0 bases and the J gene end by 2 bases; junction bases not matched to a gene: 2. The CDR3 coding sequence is TGCGCCAGCAGCTTGGTGACAGGGCCCTACGAGCAGTACTTC. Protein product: CASSLVTGPYEQYF.

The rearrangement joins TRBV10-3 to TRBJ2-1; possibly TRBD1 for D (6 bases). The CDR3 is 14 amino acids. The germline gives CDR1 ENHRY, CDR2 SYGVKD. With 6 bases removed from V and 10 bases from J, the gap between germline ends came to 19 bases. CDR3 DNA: TGTGCCATCAGCGAGGGGGTTAGCTCCTACGAGCAGTTCTTC. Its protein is CAISEGVSSYEQFF.

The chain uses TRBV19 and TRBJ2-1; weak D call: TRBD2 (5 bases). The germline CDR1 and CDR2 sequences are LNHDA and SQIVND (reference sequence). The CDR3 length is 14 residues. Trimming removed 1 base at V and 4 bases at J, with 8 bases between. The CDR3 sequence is CASSIVGLYNEQFF. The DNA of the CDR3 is TGTGCCAGTAGTATAGTAGGACTGTACAATGAGCAGTTCTTC. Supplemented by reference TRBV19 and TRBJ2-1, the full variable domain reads DGGITQSPKYLFRKEGQNVTLSCEQNLNHDAMYWYRQDPGQGLRLIYYSQIVNDFQKGDIAEGYSVSREKKESFPLTVTSAQKNPTAFYLCASSIVGLYNEQFFGPGTRLTVL.

CDR3 residues: CASNQRQGPEAFF. CDR3 nucleotides: TGTGCCAGCAACCAAAGACAGGGCCCTGAAGCTTTCTTT. The chain employs TRBV28 and TRBJ1-1; TRBD1 aligns across 7 bases. Trimming took 7 bases from V and 6 from J; bases not matched to a gene: 8. Germline CDR1 and CDR2: MDHEN and SYDVKM. The CDR3 spans 13 residues. The variable domain in full, with the rest retrieved from reference TRBV28 and TRBJ1-1, is DVKVTQSSRYLVKRTGEKVFLECVQDMDHENMFWYRQDPGLGLRLIYFSYDVKMKEKGDIPEGYSVSREKKERFSLILESASTNQTSMYLCASNQRQGPEAFFGQGTRLTVV.

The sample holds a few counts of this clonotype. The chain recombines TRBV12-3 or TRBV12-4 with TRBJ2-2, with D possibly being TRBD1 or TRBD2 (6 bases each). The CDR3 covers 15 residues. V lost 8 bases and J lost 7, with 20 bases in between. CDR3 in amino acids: CASVGAGRMIGELFF. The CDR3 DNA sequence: TGTGCCAGCGTGGGGGCGGGAAGGATGATCGGGGAGCTGTTTTTT.

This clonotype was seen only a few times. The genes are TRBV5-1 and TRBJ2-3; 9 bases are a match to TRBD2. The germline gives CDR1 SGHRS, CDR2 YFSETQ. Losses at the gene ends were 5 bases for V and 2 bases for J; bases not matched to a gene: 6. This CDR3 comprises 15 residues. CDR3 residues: CASRPSGANTDTQYF. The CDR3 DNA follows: TGCGCCAGCAGACCTAGCGGGGCTAACACAGATACGCAGTATTTT.

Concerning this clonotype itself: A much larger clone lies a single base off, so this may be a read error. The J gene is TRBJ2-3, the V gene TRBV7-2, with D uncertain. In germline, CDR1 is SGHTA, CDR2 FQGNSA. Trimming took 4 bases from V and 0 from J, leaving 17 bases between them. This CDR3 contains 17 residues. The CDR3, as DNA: TGTGCCAGCAGCTCTAAGGCCCCCGGAGCTAGCACAGATACGCAGTATTTT. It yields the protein CASSSKAPGASTDTQYF.

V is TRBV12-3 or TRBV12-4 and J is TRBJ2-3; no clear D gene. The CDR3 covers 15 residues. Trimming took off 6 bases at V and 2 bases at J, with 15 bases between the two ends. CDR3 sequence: CASRAPGPTTDTQYF. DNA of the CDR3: TGTGCCAGCAGAGCGCCCGGACCGACCACAGATACGCAGTATTTT.

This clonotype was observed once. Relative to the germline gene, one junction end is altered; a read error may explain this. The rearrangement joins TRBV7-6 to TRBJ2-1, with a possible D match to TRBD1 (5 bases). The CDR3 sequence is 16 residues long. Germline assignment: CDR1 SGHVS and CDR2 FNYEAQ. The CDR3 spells CASSAPRGSSYNGQFF. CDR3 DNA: TGTGCCAGCAGCGCACCTAGGGGCAGCTCCTACAATGGGCAGTTCTTC.

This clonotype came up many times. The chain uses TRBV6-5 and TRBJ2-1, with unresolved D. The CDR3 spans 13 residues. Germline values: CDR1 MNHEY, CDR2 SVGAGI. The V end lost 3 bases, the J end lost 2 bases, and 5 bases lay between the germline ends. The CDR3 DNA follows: TGTGCCAGCAGTTATAGGGCCTACAATGAGCAGTTCTTC. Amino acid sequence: CASSYRAYNEQFF.

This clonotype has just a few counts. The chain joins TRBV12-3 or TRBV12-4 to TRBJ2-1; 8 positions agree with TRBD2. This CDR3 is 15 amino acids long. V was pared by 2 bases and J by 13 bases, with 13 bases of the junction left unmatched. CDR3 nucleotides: TGTGCCAGCAGTTTATCCGCGGGGCGGGGGGAGACCCAGTTCTTC. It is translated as CASSLSAGRGETQFF.

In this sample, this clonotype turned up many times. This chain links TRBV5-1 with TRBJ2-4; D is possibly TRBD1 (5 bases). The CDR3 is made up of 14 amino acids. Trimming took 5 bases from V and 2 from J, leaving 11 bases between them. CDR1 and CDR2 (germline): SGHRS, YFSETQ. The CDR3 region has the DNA TGCGCCAGCAGTCTTGACAGTCCCAAAAACATTCAGTACTTC. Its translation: CASSLDSPKNIQYF.

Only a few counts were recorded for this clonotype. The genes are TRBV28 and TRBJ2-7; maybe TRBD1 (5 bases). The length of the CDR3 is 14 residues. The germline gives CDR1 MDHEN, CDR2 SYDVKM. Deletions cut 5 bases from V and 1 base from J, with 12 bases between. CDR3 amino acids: CASSQQQVSYEQYF. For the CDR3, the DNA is TGTGCCAGCAGTCAACAACAGGTTTCCTACGAGCAGTACTTC.

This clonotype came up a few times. CDR3 DNA: TGTGCCAGCACCGAGGGGGTGGGGAACACTGAAGCTTTCTTT. It specifies CASTEGVGNTEAFF. The chain recombines TRBV6-1 with TRBJ1-1; perhaps TRBD1 as D (6 bases). Deletions cut 7 bases from V and 1 base from J, with 13 bases between. In germline, CDR1 is MNHNS, CDR2 SASEGT. There are 14 residues in the CDR3.